This T cell receptor (beta chain) was recorded in a study of blood T cell repertoires in COVID-19. About the study: COVID-19 samples collected from the United States, Italy and Spain covered acute and convalescent phases.

This CDR3 contains 16 residues. The V gene's germline CDR1 is MNHEY and CDR2 SMNVEV (reference sequence). Trimming removed 3 bases at V and 1 base at J, with 12 bases between. In the original analysis: Reference gene primer amplification in the assay estimated nucleated cell counts. The protocol was immunoSEQ multiplex PCR, while the TCRdb copy is restricted to in-frame clones and leaves out a portion. That table gives V, J and clone size, and the DNA gave D and trimming. The top ten clones hold about 6.4% of a sample with more than 55,000 clones, approximately 89% of them seen once. The V gene is TRBV27, the J gene TRBJ2-2; no clear D gene. Sequencing was performed on peripheral blood. The receptor was derived from a woman between 65 and 79 years old with acute or convalescent COVID-19. CDR3 amino acids: CASSFIVFGNTGELFF. The CDR3 DNA is TGTGCCAGCAGTTTCATAGTTTTTGGGAACACCGGGGAGCTGTTTTTT.